This T cell receptor beta chain was captured by sequencing in a study of T cells in Graves' hyperthyroidism and ophthalmopathy. The source material, RNA transcripts, was used to amplify TCR beta CDR3 regions. A first-round RT-PCR of the TCR CDR3 used the HTBI primer set. TCRdb reanalysed the multiplex PCR reads using MiXCR and keeps one entry per CDR3 protein. The table lists about half a million distinct CDR3 sequences, less than 25% of them singletons. The CDR3 is 15 residues long. V was pared by 5 bases and J by 3 bases, with 5 bases of the junction left unmatched. CDR1 is MNHNS, CDR2 SASEGT, per germline.

Sequenced: blood. The chain couples TRBV6-1 to TRBJ2-7; 12 positions match TRBD2. The receptor comes from a man between 18 and 35 years old with Graves' hyperthyroidism. The CDR3 region is CASSRTSGTNYEQYF. The CDR3 DNA is TGTGCCAGCAGTCGGACTAGCGGGACTAACTACGAGCAGTACTTC.